A single sample is the source of the 29 T cell receptor beta chains below, sequenced in a study of T cell responses to AZD1222 COVID-19 vaccine. Some clones are missing from TCRdb's copy, which holds only in-frame ones; the method was immunoSEQ multiplex PCR. Here the sample spans 150,000 to 200,000 clones, around 87% being singletons. Sequencing used peripheral blood, obtained on day 0 of MenACWY control vaccination. The receptor source for this set is an adult in good health.

The chain is built from TRBV6-5 and TRBJ2-7; D call uncertain. Between the trimmed V and J ends, which lost 6 bases and 7 bases, there was a span of 13 bases. This CDR3 is built from 12 residues. The V gene's germline CDR1 is MNHEY and CDR2 SVGAGI. CDR3 in DNA: TGTGCCAGCAGCCCAAATGGGTGGGAGCAGTACTTC. Its protein is CASSPNGWEQYF.

The V call is TRBV6-2 or TRBV6-3, the J call TRBJ1-1; D gene uncertain. CDR3 size: 11 residues. Germline loops: CDR1 MNHEY, CDR2 SVGEGT. V was pared by 6 bases and J by 9 bases, with 11 bases between. As DNA, the CDR3 is TGTGCCAGCAGCTCGGCGCTCCAAGCTTTCTTT. Its protein is CASSSALQAFF.

The V call is TRBV2, the J call TRBJ1-6; unclear D gene. V lost 8 bases, J lost 0 bases, and 14 bases lay in between. Germline CDR1 SNHLY, CDR2 FYNNEI. The CDR3 loop spans 16 amino acids. Written as DNA, the CDR3 is TGTGCCAGCCGCTCCCGCTCGAGCTCCTATAATTCACCCCTCCACTTT. Its translation is CASRSRSSSYNSPLHF. The full variable domain, in which reference TRBV2 and TRBJ1-6 provide the parts outside the CDR3, is EPEVTQTPSHQVTQMGQEVILRCVPISNHLYFYWYRQILGQKVEFLVSFYNNEISEKSEIFDDQFSVERPDGSNFTLKIRSTKLEDSAMYFCASRSRSSSYNSPLHFGNGTRLTVT.

This chain uses TRBV5-1 with TRBJ2-5, with 8 bases identical to TRBD2. The germline CDR1 and CDR2 sequences are SGHRS and YFSETQ. With 4 bases clipped from V and 0 bases from J, the junction kept 8 bases outside the gene matches. The CDR3 spans 16 residues. The CDR3, as DNA: TGCGCCAGCAGCACCCAAGCGGGAGACTACCAAGAGACCCAGTACTTC. Translated: CASSTQAGDYQETQYF.

V usage is TRBV6-5 and J usage is TRBJ2-7, with D perhaps matching TRBD1 (6 bases). The CDR3 has 12 amino acids. The V end lost 6 bases, the J end lost 3 bases, and 9 bases lay between the germline ends. Germline CDR1 is MNHEY and CDR2 is SVGAGI. CDR3 amino acids: CASRKDSYEQYF. Written as DNA, the CDR3 is TGTGCCAGCAGGAAGGACAGCTACGAGCAGTACTTC.

The chain employs TRBV5-1 and TRBJ2-5; D perhaps matches TRBD2 (5 bases). With 5 bases removed from V and 5 bases from J, the gap between germline ends came to 16 bases. CDR3 length equals 14 residues. The germline V gene has CDR1 SGHRS and CDR2 YFSETQ. The CDR3 bases are TGCGCCAGCAGTGTTGGGAACGGGGTGGAGACCCAGTACTTC. Protein product: CASSVGNGVETQYF.

The table lists this clone with a count of one. This specimen includes other DNA sequences encoding the same CDR3. V usage is TRBV12-3 or TRBV12-4 and J usage is TRBJ2-7; D gene unclear. Trimming removed 3 bases at V and 4 bases at J, with 4 bases between. The length of the CDR3 is 11 residues. The CDR3 sequence: CASSLGYEQYF. CDR3 nucleotides: TGTGCCAGCAGTTTGGGGTACGAGCAGTACTTC.

J is TRBJ1-2 and V is TRBV24-1, with 7 bases identical to TRBD1. In germline, CDR1 is KGHDR, CDR2 SFDVKD. Germline trimming cut 7 bases from V and 2 bases from J; bases unmatched to any gene: 0. This CDR3 spans 12 amino acids. This CDR3 reads CATRGQNYGYTF. The DNA of the CDR3 is TGTGCCACCAGGGGACAGAACTATGGCTACACCTTC.

The chain uses TRBV7-8 and TRBJ1-5; D is possibly TRBD1 (5 bases). There are 15 residues in the CDR3. The V gene lost 5 bases and the J gene lost 6 bases, with 17 bases spanning the gap. CDR1 SGHVS and CDR2 FQNEAQ come from the germline V gene. The CDR3 loop reads CASSRERGVGQPQHF. As DNA, the CDR3 is TGTGCCAGCAGCCGAGAGAGGGGTGTGGGTCAGCCCCAGCATTTT.

CDR3 in amino acids: CASSVGGAGQPQHF. For the CDR3, the DNA is TGTGCCAGCAGCGTAGGGGGGGCGGGCCAGCCCCAGCATTTT. This chain joins TRBV9 and TRBJ1-5, with D tentatively TRBD1 (6 bases). V was pared by 0 bases and J by 7 bases, with 11 bases between. Germline V gives CDR1 SGDLS, CDR2 YYNGEE. CDR3 length: 14 amino acids.

The chain joins TRBV5-1 to TRBJ1-2; D unresolved. V lost 4 bases, J lost 1 base, and 20 bases lay in between. The CDR3 runs to 17 residues. Germline CDR1 reads SGHRS; CDR2 reads YFSETQ. CDR3 sequence: CASSPRLATRVNYGYTF. CDR3 in DNA: TGCGCCAGCAGCCCAAGGTTGGCAACGCGGGTTAACTATGGCTACACCTTC.

The chain links TRBV9 to TRBJ1-3, with D unclear. Germline CDR1 reads SGDLS; CDR2 reads YYNGEE. V lost 0 bases and J 4 bases, leaving 11 bases between the germline ends. This CDR3 is built from 15 residues. The DNA for the CDR3 is TGTGCCAGCAGCGTAGGAGATCCCCGGGGAAACACCATATATTTT. Its translation: CASSVGDPRGNTIYF.

The chain links TRBV27 to TRBJ2-7; D perhaps matches TRBD1 (6 bases). There are 16 residues in the CDR3. Germline CDR1 and CDR2: MNHEY and SMNVEV (reference sequence). The ends were cut back, 5 bases at V and 2 bases at J, with 19 bases in the middle. The CDR3 DNA is TGTGCCAGCAGTACAAACGCGTGGGGGCGTCCCTACGAGCAGTACTTC. It is translated as CASSTNAWGRPYEQYF.

The J gene is TRBJ1-6, the V gene TRBV2, with D perhaps matching TRBD1 (6 bases). The CDR3 is 14 residues long. V was trimmed by 8 bases and J by 10 bases, leaving 18 bases between them. The germline gives CDR1 SNHLY, CDR2 FYNNEI. The DNA of the CDR3 is TGTGCCAGCGGCCTACAGGGTCAGGGCTCACCCCTCCACTTT. Translation: CASGLQGQGSPLHF. The whole variable domain, filled in from reference TRBV2 and TRBJ1-6, reads EPEVTQTPSHQVTQMGQEVILRCVPISNHLYFYWYRQILGQKVEFLVSFYNNEISEKSEIFDDQFSVERPDGSNFTLKIRSTKLEDSAMYFCASGLQGQGSPLHFGNGTRLTVT.

CDR3 amino acids: CASSATGDPSGANVLTF. The DNA for the CDR3 is TGTGCCAGCAGTGCTACAGGGGACCCCTCTGGGGCCAACGTCCTGACTTTC. The chain links TRBV28 to TRBJ2-6; 7 positions match TRBD1. V dropped 5 bases and J dropped 0; count of bases not matched to a gene: 7. This CDR3 contains 17 residues. Per germline, CDR1 MDHEN and CDR2 SYDVKM. The variable domain in full, with the rest retrieved from reference TRBV28 and TRBJ2-6, is DVKVTQSSRYLVKRTGEKVFLECVQDMDHENMFWYRQDPGLGLRLIYFSYDVKMKEKGDIPEGYSVSREKKERFSLILESASTNQTSMYLCASSATGDPSGANVLTFGAGSRLTVL.

The chain couples TRBV6-5 to TRBJ2-7, with D tentatively TRBD1 (6 bases). The CDR3 has 15 amino acids. Per germline, CDR1 MNHEY and CDR2 SVGAGI. V lost 2 bases, J lost 0 bases, and 11 bases lay in between. CDR3 DNA sequence: TGTGCCAGCAGTTACGACAGGTCGAGCTCCTACGAGCAGTACTTC. Translation gives CASSYDRSSSYEQYF.

The chain uses TRBV2 and TRBJ1-1, with D hard to call. The CDR3 loop spans 13 amino acids. The V and J ends lost 6 bases and 3 bases respectively, with 11 bases between them. Germline assignment: CDR1 SNHLY and CDR2 FYNNEI. The CDR3 protein is CASRPPSDTEAFF. CDR3 DNA sequence: TGTGCCAGCAGGCCCCCTTCGGACACTGAAGCTTTCTTT.

The V call is TRBV6-1, the J call TRBJ2-7; D gene unclear. Trimming left V 1 base short and J 2 bases short, with 9 bases between. From germline, CDR1 is MNHNS and CDR2 SASEGT. This CDR3 is 14 amino acids long. CDR3 sequence: CASSEVVATYEQYF. The CDR3 coding sequence is TGTGCCAGCAGTGAAGTGGTTGCCACCTACGAGCAGTACTTC.

This clone was recorded once. V usage is TRBV5-6 and J usage is TRBJ2-1; D may be TRBD2 (6 bases). The V gene's germline CDR1 is SGHDT and CDR2 YYEEEE. V was trimmed by 3 bases and J by 7 bases, leaving 8 bases between them. The CDR3 covers 12 residues. DNA for the CDR3: TGTGCCAGCAGCTGGAGCGGGAATGAGCAGTTCTTC. Its protein product is CASSWSGNEQFF.

The CDR3 region has the DNA TGTGCCAGCAGCCCCGTTCGGGGAGTACAAGAGACCCAGTACTTC. Its translation is CASSPVRGVQETQYF. The V gene is TRBV7-2, the J gene TRBJ2-5; a possible D gene is TRBD2 (5 bases). This CDR3 comprises 15 residues. V lost 5 bases and J 2 bases, leaving 15 bases between the germline ends. Looked up from germline, CDR1 is SGHTA and CDR2 is FQGNSA. The whole variable domain, remainder taken from reference TRBV7-2 and TRBJ2-5, is GAGVSQSPSNKVTEKGKDVELRCDPISGHTALYWYRQSLGQGLEFLIYFQGNSAPDKSGLPSDRFSAERTGGSVSTLTIQRTQQEDSAVYLCASSPVRGVQETQYFGPGTRLLVL.

DNA for the CDR3: TGTGCCAGCGCTGGGCGGGGGCTCGAGAACGAGCAGTACTTC. As protein: CASAGRGLENEQYF. The V and J genes are TRBV28 and TRBJ2-7; the D gene is possibly TRBD2 (7 bases). CDR3 length equals 14 residues. Germline V CDR1 and CDR2: MDHEN, SYDVKM. V gave up 8 bases and J gave up 5 bases, with 19 bases separating them.

The chain is built from TRBV7-9 and TRBJ2-7; 9 nucleotides match TRBD1. The CDR3 consists of 14 residues. V lost 5 bases, J lost 3 bases, and 5 bases stayed unmatched. The V gene's germline CDR1 is SEHNR and CDR2 FQNEAQ (reference sequence). CDR3 sequence reads: CASSPRQGGYEQYF. DNA for the CDR3: TGTGCCAGCAGCCCGAGACAGGGGGGCTACGAGCAGTACTTC.

This clone was counted between two and nine times. The chain carries TRBV19 and TRBJ1-5; no firm D call. V lost 2 bases to trimming and J lost 4 bases, with 12 bases between them. The CDR3 extends over 15 amino acids. CDR1 and CDR2 from the germline V gene are LNHDA and SQIVND (reference sequence). The CDR3 region is CASSIKASRNQPQHF. DNA of the CDR3: TGTGCCAGTAGTATAAAGGCATCCCGTAATCAGCCCCAGCATTTT.

About this clone: One end of the junction does not line up with germline, which may come from a read error. The chain recombines TRBV29-1 with TRBJ1-1, with a possible D match to TRBD1 (5 bases). Germline assignment: CDR1 SQVTM and CDR2 ANQGSEA. This CDR3 is 8 amino acids long. The CDR3 is CSVERDFF. The CDR3 DNA reads TGCAGCGTTGAACGGGACTTTTTT.

This clone was detected only once. This rearrangement joins TRBV7-3 to TRBJ2-2; D is perhaps TRBD1 or TRBD2 (5 bases each). Germline V gene data show CDR1 as SGHTA and CDR2 as FQGTGA. This CDR3 has 14 residues. Trimming pared 3 bases from V and 4 bases from J, leaving 9 bases between. The CDR3 DNA reads TGTGCCAGCAGCTTGGGACCCATCACCGGGGAGCTGTTTTTT. Translation gives CASSLGPITGELFF.

The chain combines TRBV21-1 with TRBJ2-1; the table's TRBD2 call for D was not verified on the DNA. TRBV21-1 is reported as a pseudogene. The CDR3 is 18 residues long. DNA for the CDR3: TGTGCCAGCAGCGCCAAGGCTATAGCCGGAAGCTCCTACAATGAGCAGTTCTTC. This gives the protein CASSAKAIAGSSYNEQFF.

The genes are TRBV2 and TRBJ2-7; no clear D gene. CDR1 is SNHLY, CDR2 FYNNEI, per germline. The CDR3 has 15 residues. V gave up 0 bases and J gave up 5 bases, with 14 bases separating them. The CDR3 loop reads CASSEARGRSHEQYF. DNA for the CDR3: TGTGCCAGCAGTGAAGCGCGCGGCAGGTCCCACGAGCAGTACTTC.

This sequence joins TRBV28 and TRBJ1-2; D uncertain. V gave up 6 bases and J gave up 0 bases, with 14 bases separating them. Germline values: CDR1 MDHEN, CDR2 SYDVKM. CDR3 length: 15 residues. The CDR3 DNA is TGTGCCAGCAGAAAAGTACGGACGACTAACTATGGCTACACCTTC. This translates into CASRKVRTTNYGYTF.

To note about this clone: Sequence at one end of the junction differs from germline and may be a read error. This sequence joins TRBV29-1 and TRBJ2-1; 9 nucleotides align to TRBD2. CDR3 size: 19 residues. CDR1 is SQVTM and CDR2 is ANQGSEA in the germline V gene. The CDR3 sequence: CSVEETSGHIMGSYNEQFF. The CDR3 coding sequence is TGCAGCGTGGAAGAGACTAGCGGACACATAATGGGCTCCTACAATGAGCAGTTCTTC.